One and the same sample provided the 19 T cell receptor beta chains below, sequenced in a study of control samples from healthy donors and cancer patients. Assay: immunoSEQ multiplex PCR; the TCRdb copy retains only in-frame clones and omits some. The sample shows roughly 170,000 clones, 85% to 95% of them seen only once. Specimen: blood. These receptors were collected from a man in his late teens or twenties in good health.

Details on this clone: Other DNA variants within this sample encode the same CDR3. V usage is TRBV7-2 and J usage is TRBJ1-4; TRBD1 matches 9 bases. V was pared by 6 bases and J by 6 bases, with 5 bases of the junction left unmatched. The CDR3 is 14 amino acids. Germline lookup yields CDR1 SGHTA and CDR2 FQGNSA. DNA for the CDR3: TGTGCCAGCAGTGCGGGACAGGGACATGAAAAACTGTTTTTT. Protein product: CASSAGQGHEKLFF.

This clone was counted between two and nine times. The genes are TRBV5-5 and TRBJ2-3; D tentatively fits TRBD1 or TRBD2 (6 bases each). The CDR3 is 14 amino acids. The V end lost 2 bases, the J end lost 2 bases, and 9 bases lay between the germline ends. Germline V gene data show CDR1 as SGHKS and CDR2 as YYEKEE (reference sequence). The CDR3 DNA follows: TGTGCCAGCAGCTTCGGGGGCCACACAGATACGCAGTATTTT. This encodes CASSFGGHTDTQYF.

CDR3 loop: CASSPGQGTYEQYF. CDR3 bases: TGTGCCAGCTCACCGGGACAGGGGACCTACGAGCAGTACTTC. The chain combines TRBV18 with TRBJ2-7; TRBD1 aligns across 10 bases. CDR1 and CDR2 (germline): KGHSH, LQKENI. This CDR3 has 14 residues. The V gene end was trimmed by 3 bases and the J gene end by 2 bases; junction bases not matched to a gene: 1.

The chain uses TRBV19 and TRBJ1-6, with 8 bases matching TRBD1. Per germline, CDR1 LNHDA and CDR2 SQIVND (reference sequence). The CDR3 extends over 15 amino acids. The trim removed 4 bases at V and 14 bases at J, leaving 13 bases unmatched. CDR3 DNA sequence: TGTGCCAGTAGTACAGTTCAGGGGGCGAAGATCGCCCTCCACTTT. This encodes CASSTVQGAKIALHF.

The V and J genes are TRBV19 and TRBJ1-2; 9 nucleotides align to TRBD1. The junction had 15 bases not matched to a gene; V was cut back by 6 bases and J by 4 bases. CDR1 is LNHDA and CDR2 is SQIVND in the germline V gene (reference sequence). There are 17 residues in the CDR3. CDR3 sequence reads: CASSTTGGTFTPYGYTF. The CDR3 bases are TGTGCCAGTAGCACGACAGGGGGTACGTTTACACCCTATGGCTACACCTTC.

This chain uses TRBV30 with TRBJ2-3; tentatively, D is TRBD2 (5 bases). The germline CDR1 and CDR2 sequences are GTSNPN and SVGIG (reference sequence). The length of the CDR3 is 14 residues. V was clipped by 2 bases and J by 2 bases, with 11 bases between them. CDR3 residues: CAWSLIGVTDTQYF. The DNA for the CDR3 is TGTGCCTGGAGTTTAATCGGGGTCACAGATACGCAGTATTTT.

V and J are TRBV10-3 and TRBJ1-1; D not certain. The germline CDR1 and CDR2 sequences are ENHRY and SYGVKD. V dropped 0 bases and J dropped 3 bases, with 8 bases sitting between them. CDR3 length: 14 amino acids. The CDR3 DNA reads TGTGCCATCAGTGAGTCGGCGGCGGACACTGAAGCTTTCTTT. Amino acids: CAISESAADTEAFF.

The V call is TRBV28, the J call TRBJ1-6; D unclear. Deletions cut 3 bases from V and 4 bases from J, with 10 bases between. The length of the CDR3 is 15 residues. Germline V gene data show CDR1 as MDHEN and CDR2 as SYDVKM. The CDR3 DNA is TGTGCCAGCAGTTTTTCGCAGGCATATAATTCACCCCTCCACTTT. Protein sequence: CASSFSQAYNSPLHF.

The chain has TRBV3-1 (or the pseudogene TRBV3-2) and TRBJ1-2, with no clear D. V lost 0 bases and J 4 bases, leaving 3 bases between the germline ends. The CDR3 has 12 amino acids. Germline V gene lookup returns CDR1 LGHDT and CDR2 YNNKEL (reference sequence). The CDR3 sequence: CASSQDPYGYTF. As DNA, the CDR3 is TGTGCCAGCAGCCAAGACCCCTATGGCTACACCTTC.

V gene TRBV5-6 combines with J gene TRBJ2-7; no clear D gene. The CDR3 has 14 amino acids. The germline V gene encodes CDR1 SGHDT and CDR2 YYEEEE. Trimming pared 0 bases from V and 1 base from J, leaving 8 bases between. DNA for the CDR3: TGTGCCAGCAGCTTGGATCCGTTATCCTACGAGCAGTACTTC. Amino acids: CASSLDPLSYEQYF. The complete variable domain, with remaining parts taken from reference TRBV5-6 and TRBJ2-7, reads DAGVTQSPTHLIKTRGQQVTLRCSPKSGHDTVSWYQQALGQGPQFIFQYYEEEERQRGNFPDRFSGHQFPNYSSELNVNALLLGDSALYLCASSLDPLSYEQYFGPGTRLTVT.

The J gene is TRBJ1-5, the V gene TRBV27; TRBD1 matches 9 bases. In germline, CDR1 is MNHEY, CDR2 SMNVEV (reference sequence). The trim removed 4 bases at V and 4 bases at J, leaving 8 bases unmatched. The CDR3 has 16 residues. CDR3 nucleotide sequence: TGTGCCAGCAGTTCCTTCGGGACAGGGAAGAATCAGCCCCAGCATTTT. As protein: CASSSFGTGKNQPQHF.

Here the CDR3 DNA reads TGTGCCAGCTTACGACAGGGTGAGGAGCAGTACTTC. It encodes CASLRQGEEQYF. The chain uses TRBV18 and TRBJ2-7, with 7 bases aligning to TRBD1. This CDR3 region has 12 residues. Trimming cost V 7 bases and J 7 bases; bases outside gene matches: 7. The germline CDR1 and CDR2 sequences are KGHSH and LQKENI.

The V gene is TRBV2, the J gene TRBJ1-4, with 10 bases lining up with TRBD1. The CDR3 has 15 residues. The ends lost 5 bases at V and 4 bases at J; junction bases unmatched: 4. From germline, CDR1 is SNHLY and CDR2 FYNNEI. The CDR3 spells CASSRTGGFNEKLFF. In DNA, the CDR3 is TGTGCCAGCAGTAGGACAGGGGGTTTTAATGAAAAACTGTTTTTT.

The CDR3: CASSPSSGDDNEQFF. CDR3 coding DNA: TGTGCCAGCTCACCCTCTAGCGGGGATGACAATGAGCAGTTCTTC. The chain couples TRBV18 to TRBJ2-1; 9 positions match TRBD2. Unmatched junction bases numbered 5, after V lost 3 bases and J lost 5 bases. The CDR3 spans 15 residues. Germline V CDR1 and CDR2: KGHSH, LQKENI.

This clone was seen just once. This chain connects TRBV18 to TRBJ1-5; D is undetermined. V was shortened by 2 bases and J by 3 bases, with 11 bases between the two germline ends. CDR1 is KGHSH and CDR2 is LQKENI in the germline V gene. The length of the CDR3 is 15 residues. The CDR3 region is CASSPSKLTNQPQHF. The CDR3 bases are TGTGCCAGCTCACCATCGAAACTGACCAATCAGCCCCAGCATTTT.

V usage is TRBV4-1 and J usage is TRBJ1-5; possibly TRBD1 for D (6 bases). Trimming shortened V by 4 bases and J by 5 bases, and 21 bases separated the two germline ends. Germline V gives CDR1 MGHRA, CDR2 YSYEKL. The CDR3 runs to 17 residues. CDR3: CASSPRGGTGTDQPQHF. The CDR3, as DNA: TGCGCCAGCAGCCCACGTGGGGGCACAGGGACGGATCAGCCCCAGCATTTT.

The chain couples TRBV18 to TRBJ2-7; no clear D. Germline assignment: CDR1 KGHSH and CDR2 LQKENI. V gave up 0 bases and J gave up 4 bases, with 10 bases separating them. This CDR3 has 14 residues. CDR3 in amino acids: CASSPPIKLYEQYF. Here the CDR3 DNA reads TGTGCCAGCTCACCACCCATTAAGTTGTACGAGCAGTACTTC. The variable domain in full, with the rest retrieved from reference TRBV18 and TRBJ2-7, is NAGVMQNPRHLVRRRGQEARLRCSPMKGHSHVYWYRQLPEEGLKFMVYLQKENIIDESGMPKERFSAEFPKEGPSILRIQQVVRGDSAAYFCASSPPIKLYEQYFGPGTRLTVT.

This clone occurred once. J is TRBJ1-3 and V is TRBV2, with D possibly being TRBD1 (5 bases). The CDR3 spans 14 residues. Germline assignment: CDR1 SNHLY and CDR2 FYNNEI. V lost 10 bases and J lost 3, with 16 bases in between. CDR3 in amino acids: CATWGGYDGNTIYF. In DNA, the CDR3 is TGTGCCACCTGGGGGGGGTACGATGGAAACACCATATATTTT.

The chain joins TRBV5-5 to TRBJ2-7, with D unresolved. This CDR3 has 14 amino acids. Per germline, CDR1 SGHKS and CDR2 YYEKEE (reference sequence). Trimming stripped 0 bases from V and 2 bases from J, with 9 bases between. In nucleotides, the CDR3 is TGTGCCAGCAGCTTGGCGCTGCTACCCTACGAGCAGTACTTC. Protein product: CASSLALLPYEQYF. The variable domain in full, with the rest retrieved from reference TRBV5-5 and TRBJ2-7, is DAGVTQSPTHLIKTRGQQVTLRCSPISGHKSVSWYQQVLGQGPQFIFQYYEKEERGRGNFPDRFSARQFPNYSSELNVNALLLGDSALYLCASSLALLPYEQYFGPGTRLTVT.